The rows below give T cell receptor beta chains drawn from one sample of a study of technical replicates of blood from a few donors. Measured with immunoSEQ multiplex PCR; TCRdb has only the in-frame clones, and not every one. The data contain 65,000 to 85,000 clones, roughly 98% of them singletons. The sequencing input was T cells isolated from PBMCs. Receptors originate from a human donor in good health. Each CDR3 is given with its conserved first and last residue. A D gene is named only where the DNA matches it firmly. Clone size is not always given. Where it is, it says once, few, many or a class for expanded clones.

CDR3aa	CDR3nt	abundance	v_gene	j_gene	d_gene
CASSLGAQGDTQYF	TGTGCCAGCAGCTTAGGGGCCCAGGGGGATACGCAGTATTTT	NA	TRBV7-9	TRBJ2-3	NA
CASSQDGVDEQYF	TGCGCCAGCAGCCAAGACGGTGTGGACGAGCAGTACTTC	NA	TRBV4-1	TRBJ2-7	NA
CASSIRSSGNTIYF	TGTGCCAGTAGTATAAGGAGCTCTGGAAACACCATATATTTT	NA	TRBV19	TRBJ1-3	NA
CASSKGRDRAPLHF	TGTGCCAGCAGCAAAGGTAGAGACAGGGCTCCCCTCCACTTT	NA	TRBV21-1	TRBJ1-6	NA
CASSYGQGGFGYTF	TGTGCCAGCAGTTACGGACAGGGAGGTTTTGGCTACACCTTC	NA	TRBV6-6	TRBJ1-2	TRBD1
CASSQLGSLNTGELFF	TGCGCCAGCAGCCAACTCGGGTCCCTAAACACCGGGGAGCTGTTTTTT	NA	TRBV4-1	TRBJ2-2	NA
CASARSGTGNSFYEQYF	TGTGCCAGCGCCCGTTCCGGGACAGGTAATTCCTTCTACGAGCAGTACTTC	NA	TRBV5-4	TRBJ2-7	TRBD1
CASSFRVLVRYNEQFF	TGTGCCAGCAGTTTTCGGGTACTAGTCCGGTACAATGAGCAGTTCTTC	NA	TRBV28	TRBJ2-1	NA
CASSMTLSYNEQFF	TGCGCCAGCAGTATGACTTTATCCTACAATGAGCAGTTCTTC	once	TRBV5-1	TRBJ2-1	NA
CASSKECECFRGQYF	TGTGCCAGCAGCAAAGAATGCGAGTGTTTTCGCGGGCAGTACTTC	once	TRBV21-1	TRBJ2-7	NA
CASSIIAGGHYNEQFF	TGTGCCAGCAGCATCATAGCGGGGGGGCACTACAATGAGCAGTTCTTC	NA	TRBV7-9	TRBJ2-1	TRBD2
CAATSGVLSPQETQYF	TGTGCCGCCACTTCCGGTGTGCTATCACCGCAAGAGACCCAGTACTTC	NA	TRBV28	TRBJ2-5	NA
CASSPSSRGTEAFF	TGCGCCAGCAGCCCCAGTTCGCGGGGAACTGAAGCTTTCTTT	once	TRBV5-1	TRBJ1-1	NA
CASSFDPFGRPLSGNTIYF	TGTGCCAGCAGTTTCGATCCCTTTGGGAGGCCCCTCTCTGGAAACACCATATATTTT	NA	TRBV28	TRBJ1-3	NA
CASSLYNAYGYTF	TGTGCCAGCAGCTTGTACAATGCCTATGGCTACACCTTC	NA	TRBV5-6	TRBJ1-2	NA
CASSYQVEYNEQFF	TGTGCCAGCAGTTATCAAGTGGAGTACAATGAGCAGTTCTTC	NA	TRBV6-6	TRBJ2-1	NA
CASSARGPNTGELFF	TGTGCCAGCAGCGCCCGGGGTCCCAACACCGGGGAGCTGTTTTTT	NA	TRBV9	TRBJ2-2	NA
CASSYLRGYEQYF	TGTGCCAGCAGTTACCTGCGGGGGTACGAGCAGTACTTC	NA	TRBV6-6	TRBJ2-7	TRBD2
CASSPRENYGYTF	TGTGCCAGTAGTCCCCGGGAGAACTATGGCTACACCTTC	NA	TRBV19	TRBJ1-2	NA
CASSLGLALTTDTQYF	TGTGCCAGCAGCTTAGGACTAGCGCTTACCACAGATACGCAGTATTTT	once	TRBV5-6	TRBJ2-3	TRBD2
CASSFSRQGSEKLFF	TGTGCCAGCAGCTTCTCCCGACAGGGGTCGGAAAAACTGTTTTTT	NA	TRBV7-9	TRBJ1-4	TRBD1
CASSWAGGPYNEQFF	TGTGCCAGCAGTTGGGCGGGAGGCCCCTACAATGAGCAGTTCTTC	NA	TRBV27	TRBJ2-1	TRBD2
CASSLAGQTYGYTF	TGTGCCAGCAGTTTAGCGGGACAGACCTATGGCTACACCTTC	NA	TRBV28	TRBJ1-2	TRBD1
CATTRDKGQPQHF	TGTGCCACAACCCGGGACAAAGGCCAGCCCCAGCATTTT	NA	TRBV10-3	TRBJ1-5	NA
CASIPGGASFYNEQFF	TGTGCCAGCATCCCCGGCGGCGCCAGTTTCTACAATGAGCAGTTCTTC	NA	TRBV27	TRBJ2-1	NA
CASSPSSAGTGELFF	TGTGCCAGCAGTCCCTCATCGGCGGGTACCGGGGAGCTGTTTTTT	NA	TRBV28	TRBJ2-2	NA
CASSLGGAGLYNEQFF	TGTGCCAGCAGCCTAGGAGGGGCGGGCCTATACAATGAGCAGTTCTTC	NA	TRBV28	TRBJ2-1	NA
CASMPASWEETGELFF	TGTGCCAGCATGCCGGCTAGCTGGGAGGAGACCGGGGAGCTGTTTTTT	NA	TRBV4-2	TRBJ2-2	NA
CASSSDRQETQYF	TGTGCCAGCAGCTCTGACAGGCAAGAGACCCAGTACTTC	NA	TRBV7-7	TRBJ2-5	NA
CASSRDLSGNTIYF	TGCGCCAGCAGCCGGGATCTTTCTGGAAACACCATATATTTT	NA	TRBV5-1	TRBJ1-3	NA
CASSFGAAVFTQYF	TGTGCCAGCAGTTTCGGAGCCGCTGTTTTCACGCAGTATTTT	NA	TRBV28	TRBJ2-3	NA
CAITQLAGANNEQFF	TGTGCCATCACCCAACTAGCGGGAGCAAACAATGAGCAGTTCTTC	NA	TRBV10-3	TRBJ2-1	TRBD2
CASSLSGRENYGYTF	TGCGCCAGCAGCTTGTCAGGGCGCGAAAACTATGGCTACACCTTC	NA	TRBV5-1	TRBJ1-2	NA
CASSSNTGELFF	TGTGCCAGCAGCTCCAACACCGGGGAGCTGTTTTTT	NA	TRBV28	TRBJ2-2	NA
CASSTRQGAYTEAFF	TGTGCCAGTAGTACCAGACAGGGTGCGTACACTGAAGCTTTCTTT	NA	TRBV19	TRBJ1-1	TRBD1
CSVPRGHEQYF	TGCAGTGTCCCACGGGGTCACGAGCAGTACTTC	NA	TRBV20-1	TRBJ2-7	NA
CASSQERTSGGNNEQFF	TGTGCCAGCAGCCAAGAGAGGACTAGCGGGGGGAACAATGAGCAGTTCTTC	NA	TRBV4-2	TRBJ2-1	TRBD2
CASSPRGSGEQFF	TGTGCCAGTAGTCCACGGGGTAGCGGGGAGCAGTTCTTC	once	TRBV19	TRBJ2-1	TRBD2
CASSQGTGVGYEQYF	TGCGCCAGCAGCCAGGGGACAGGGGTAGGCTACGAGCAGTACTTC	NA	TRBV4-1	TRBJ2-7	TRBD1
CASPNLAGQETQYF	TGTGCCAGCCCGAATCTAGCGGGGCAAGAGACCCAGTACTTC	NA	TRBV2	TRBJ2-5	TRBD2
CAWSVGRGPDNEQFF	TGTGCCTGGAGTGTAGGGCGGGGGCCAGATAATGAGCAGTTCTTC	NA	TRBV30	TRBJ2-1	NA
CASGNDLGQPYGYTF	TGTGCCAGCGGAAATGACTTGGGGCAGCCCTATGGCTACACCTTC	NA	TRBV27	TRBJ1-2	NA
CASSLVAGHSYNEQFF	TGTGCCAGCAGCTTAGTAGCGGGCCACTCCTACAATGAGCAGTTCTTC	NA	TRBV7-9	TRBJ2-1	TRBD2
CASSSGLAEYYNEQFF	TGTGCCAGCAGTTCCGGACTAGCGGAATACTACAATGAGCAGTTCTTC	NA	TRBV27	TRBJ2-1	TRBD2
CATSREATGTDYEQYF	TGTGCCACCAGCAGAGAAGCGACAGGGACAGACTACGAGCAGTACTTC	once	TRBV15	TRBJ2-7	TRBD1
CAWSVRTGLDTQYF	TGTGCCTGGAGTGTCCGGACAGGGTTAGATACGCAGTATTTT	NA	TRBV30	TRBJ2-3	TRBD1
CASSLAPGQGDWFF	TGCGCCAGCAGCTTGGCCCCCGGACAGGGGGACTGGTTCTTC	NA	TRBV5-1	TRBJ2-1	TRBD1
CASSKLSRVYEQYF	TGTGCCAGCAGCAAGCTGAGCAGGGTCTACGAGCAGTACTTC	NA	TRBV21-1	TRBJ2-7	NA
CASSLGGGPSGSFDNEQFF	TGCGCCAGCAGCTTGGGGGGAGGCCCTAGCGGGAGTTTTGACAATGAGCAGTTCTTC	once	TRBV5-1	TRBJ2-1	TRBD2
CASSLGWGQQETQYF	TGTGCCAGCAGCTTAGGCTGGGGGCAACAAGAGACCCAGTACTTC	NA	TRBV7-6	TRBJ2-5	NA
CASRHRDYSLYEQYF	TGTGCCAGCAGACACCGGGACTACAGCCTCTACGAGCAGTACTTC	NA	TRBV7-8	TRBJ2-7	TRBD2
CASSGGGLNTGELFF	TGTGCCAGCTCCGGCGGGGGTCTAAACACCGGGGAGCTGTTTTTT	once	TRBV27	TRBJ2-2	TRBD2
CATSAGAPPSTGELFF	TGCGCCACCTCAGCGGGGGCTCCCCCGAGCACCGGGGAGCTGTTTTTT	NA	TRBV5-1	TRBJ2-2	TRBD2
CASSEWGLGAPNTEAFF	TGTGCCAGCAGTGAGTGGGGTTTAGGGGCCCCCAACACTGAAGCTTTCTTT	NA	TRBV2	TRBJ1-1	NA
CASSIGLRGAPSNQPQHF	TGTGCCAGTAGTATTGGGCTACGGGGGGCACCGAGCAATCAGCCCCAGCATTTT	NA	TRBV19	TRBJ1-5	NA